This T cell receptor (beta chain) was documented in a study of shared clonotypes between healthy human individuals. Looking at the study overall: Aged between 18 and 49, the donors were two women and a few men. Study-wide results and caveats: As a rule, naive subsets had a larger estimated richness than memory subsets.

Method: immunoSEQ multiplex PCR; TCRdb's copy keeps in-frame clones and lacks some. The sample has about 2 million clones; 95% are singletons. Per germline, CDR1 KGHSH and CDR2 LQKENI. V was pared by 2 bases and J by 0 bases, with 11 bases of the junction left unmatched. The CDR3 sequence is 19 residues long. This clone showed up just a few times. Its target is unknown. The source is a man between 18 and 35 years old in good health. The specimen sequenced was naive CD4+ T cells sorted from blood. The subset is: CD45RA+ positively selected. The chain links TRBV18 to TRBJ2-1, with 9 bases that match TRBD2. CDR3 in amino acids: CASSPLSPSGVISYNEQFF. The CDR3 bases are TGTGCCAGCTCACCATTGTCGCCTAGCGGGGTAATCTCCTACAATGAGCAGTTCTTC.